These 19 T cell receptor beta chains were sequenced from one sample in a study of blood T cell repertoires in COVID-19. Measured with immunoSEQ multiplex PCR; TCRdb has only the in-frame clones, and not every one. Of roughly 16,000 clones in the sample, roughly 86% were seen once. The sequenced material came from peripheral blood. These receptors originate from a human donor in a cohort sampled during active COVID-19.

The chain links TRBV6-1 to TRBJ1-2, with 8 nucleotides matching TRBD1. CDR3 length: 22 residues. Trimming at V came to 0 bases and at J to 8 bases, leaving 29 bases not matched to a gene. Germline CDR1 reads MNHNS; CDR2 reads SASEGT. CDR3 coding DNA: TGTGCCAGCAGTGAAGCGCGGGCGAGGATAGGGGGTACTCTCGCAGGGGGCTCGGGCTACACCTTC. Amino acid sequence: CASSEARARIGGTLAGGSGYTF.

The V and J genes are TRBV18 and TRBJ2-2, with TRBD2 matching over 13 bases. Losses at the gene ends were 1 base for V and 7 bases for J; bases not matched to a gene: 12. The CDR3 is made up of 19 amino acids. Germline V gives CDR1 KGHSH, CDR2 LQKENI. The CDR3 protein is CASSPRSGLAGVSGGELFF. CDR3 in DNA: TGTGCCAGCTCACCACGGTCCGGACTAGCGGGAGTATCGGGCGGGGAGCTGTTTTTT. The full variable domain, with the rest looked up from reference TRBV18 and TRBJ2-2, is NAGVMQNPRHLVRRRGQEARLRCSPMKGHSHVYWYRQLPEEGLKFMVYLQKENIIDESGMPKERFSAEFPKEGPSILRIQQVVRGDSAAYFCASSPRSGLAGVSGGELFFGEGSRLTVL.

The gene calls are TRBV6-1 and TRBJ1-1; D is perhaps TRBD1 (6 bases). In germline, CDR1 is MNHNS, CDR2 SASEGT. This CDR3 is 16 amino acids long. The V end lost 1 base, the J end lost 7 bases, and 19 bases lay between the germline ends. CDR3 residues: CASSEGLGGRLFEAFF. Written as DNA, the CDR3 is TGTGCCAGCAGTGAAGGTTTGGGGGGGCGCTTATTTGAAGCTTTCTTT.

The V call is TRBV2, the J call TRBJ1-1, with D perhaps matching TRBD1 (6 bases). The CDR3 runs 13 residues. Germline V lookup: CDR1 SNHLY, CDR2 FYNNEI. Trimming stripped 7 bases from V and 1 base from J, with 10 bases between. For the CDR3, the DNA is TGTGCCAGCACAGTACAGGGGAACACTGAAGCTTTCTTT. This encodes CASTVQGNTEAFF.

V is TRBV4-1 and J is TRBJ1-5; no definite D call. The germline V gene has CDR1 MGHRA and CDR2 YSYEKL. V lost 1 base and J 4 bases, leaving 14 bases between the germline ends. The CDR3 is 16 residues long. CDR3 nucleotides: TGCGCCAGCAGCCAAGGGGAGGGCGGGAAGAATCAGCCCCAGCATTTT. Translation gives CASSQGEGGKNQPQHF.

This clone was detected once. The DNA of the CDR3 is TGCGCCAGCAGCTTGGGGGCCAAGGCCTCTGGAAACACCATATATTTT. Translated, it gives CASSLGAKASGNTIYF. The rearrangement joins TRBV5-1 to TRBJ1-3, with D unresolved. This CDR3 spans 16 amino acids. Trimming took 0 bases from V and 0 from J, leaving 10 bases between them. The V gene's germline CDR1 is SGHRS and CDR2 YFSETQ.

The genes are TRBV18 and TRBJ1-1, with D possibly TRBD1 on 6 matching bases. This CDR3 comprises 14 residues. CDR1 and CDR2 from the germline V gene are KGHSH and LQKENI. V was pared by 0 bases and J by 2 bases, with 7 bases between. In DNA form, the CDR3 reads TGTGCCAGCTCACCACCGGGGGCTAACACTGAAGCTTTCTTT. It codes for CASSPPGANTEAFF.

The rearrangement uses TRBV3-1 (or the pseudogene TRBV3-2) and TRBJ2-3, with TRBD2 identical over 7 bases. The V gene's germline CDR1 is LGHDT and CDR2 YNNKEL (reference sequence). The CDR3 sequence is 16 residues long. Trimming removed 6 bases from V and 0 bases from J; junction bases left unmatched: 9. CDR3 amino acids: CASSRGLDTSTDTQYF. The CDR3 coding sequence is TGTGCCAGCAGTCGTGGACTAGATACCAGCACAGATACGCAGTATTTT.

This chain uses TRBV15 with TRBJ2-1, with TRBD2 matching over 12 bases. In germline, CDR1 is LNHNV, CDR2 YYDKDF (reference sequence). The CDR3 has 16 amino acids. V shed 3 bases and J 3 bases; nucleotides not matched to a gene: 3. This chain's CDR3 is CATSRGLAGFYNEQFF. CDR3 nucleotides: TGTGCCACCAGCAGGGGACTAGCGGGTTTCTACAATGAGCAGTTCTTC.

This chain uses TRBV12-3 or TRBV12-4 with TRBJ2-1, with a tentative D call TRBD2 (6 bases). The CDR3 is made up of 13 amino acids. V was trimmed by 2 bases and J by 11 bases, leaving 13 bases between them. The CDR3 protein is CASSLRRDSKQFF. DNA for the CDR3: TGTGCCAGCAGTTTAAGGCGGGACTCAAAGCAGTTCTTC.

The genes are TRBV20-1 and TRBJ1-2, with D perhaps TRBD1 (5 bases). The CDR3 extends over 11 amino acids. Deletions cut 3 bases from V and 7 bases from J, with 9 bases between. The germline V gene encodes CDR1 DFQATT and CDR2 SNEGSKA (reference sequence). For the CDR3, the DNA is TGCAGTGCTAGGCGCAGGGTTGGCTACACCTTC. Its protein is CSARRRVGYTF.

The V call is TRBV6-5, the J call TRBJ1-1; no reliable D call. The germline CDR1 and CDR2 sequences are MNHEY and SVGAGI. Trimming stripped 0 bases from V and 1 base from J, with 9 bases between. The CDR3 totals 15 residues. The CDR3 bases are TGTGCCAGCAGTTACTCGATGTCAGGGAACACTGAAGCTTTCTTT. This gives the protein CASSYSMSGNTEAFF.

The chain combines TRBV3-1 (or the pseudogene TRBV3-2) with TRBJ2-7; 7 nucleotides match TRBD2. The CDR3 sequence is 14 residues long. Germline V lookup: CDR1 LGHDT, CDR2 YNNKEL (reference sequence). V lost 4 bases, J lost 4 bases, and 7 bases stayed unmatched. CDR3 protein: CASSPTGLKYEQYF. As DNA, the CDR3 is TGTGCCAGCAGCCCGACGGGACTAAAATACGAGCAGTACTTC.

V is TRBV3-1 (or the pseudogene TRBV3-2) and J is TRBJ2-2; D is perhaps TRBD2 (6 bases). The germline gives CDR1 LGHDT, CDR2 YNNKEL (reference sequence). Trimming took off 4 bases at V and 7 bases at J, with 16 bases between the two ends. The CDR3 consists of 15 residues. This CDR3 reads CASSLRGLRVGELFF. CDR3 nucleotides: TGTGCCAGCAGCCTCCGGGGACTCAGGGTCGGGGAGCTGTTTTTT.

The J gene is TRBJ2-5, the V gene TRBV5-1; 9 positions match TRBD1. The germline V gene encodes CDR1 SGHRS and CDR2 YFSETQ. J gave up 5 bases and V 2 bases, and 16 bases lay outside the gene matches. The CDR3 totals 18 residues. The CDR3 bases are TGCGCCAGCAGCTTAAACAGGGGGCAAGTTCGTATTGGGGAGACCCAGTACTTC. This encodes CASSLNRGQVRIGETQYF.

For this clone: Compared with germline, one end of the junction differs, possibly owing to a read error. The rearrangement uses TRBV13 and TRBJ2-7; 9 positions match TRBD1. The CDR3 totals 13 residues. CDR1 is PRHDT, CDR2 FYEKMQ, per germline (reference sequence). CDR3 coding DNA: TGTGCCAGCAGCGTAGGACAGGGGACTGTGCAGTACTTC. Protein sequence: CASSVGQGTVQYF.

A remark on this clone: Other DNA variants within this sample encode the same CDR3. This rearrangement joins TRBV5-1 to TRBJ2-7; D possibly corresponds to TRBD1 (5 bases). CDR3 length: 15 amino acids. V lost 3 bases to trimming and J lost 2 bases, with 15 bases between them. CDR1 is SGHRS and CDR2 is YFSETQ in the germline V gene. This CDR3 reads CASSSQDRATYEQYF. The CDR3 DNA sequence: TGCGCCAGCAGCTCCCAAGACAGAGCTACCTACGAGCAGTACTTC. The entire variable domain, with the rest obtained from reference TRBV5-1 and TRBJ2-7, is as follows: KAGVTQTPRYLIKTRGQQVTLSCSPISGHRSVSWYQQTPGQGLQFLFEYFSETQRNKGNFPGRFSGRQFSNSRSEMNVSTLELGDSALYLCASSSQDRATYEQYFGPGTRLTVT.

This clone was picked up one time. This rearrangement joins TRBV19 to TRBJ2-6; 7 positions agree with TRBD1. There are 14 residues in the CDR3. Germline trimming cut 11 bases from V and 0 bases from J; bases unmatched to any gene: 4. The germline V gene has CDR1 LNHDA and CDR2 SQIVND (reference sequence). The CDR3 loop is CAGGQLSGANVLTF. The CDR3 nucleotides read TGTGCCGGGGGACAGCTCTCTGGGGCCAACGTCCTGACTTTC. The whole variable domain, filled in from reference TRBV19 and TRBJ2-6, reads DGGITQSPKYLFRKEGQNVTLSCEQNLNHDAMYWYRQDPGQGLRLIYYSQIVNDFQKGDIAEGYSVSREKKESFPLTVTSAQKNPTAFYLCAGGQLSGANVLTFGAGSRLTVL.

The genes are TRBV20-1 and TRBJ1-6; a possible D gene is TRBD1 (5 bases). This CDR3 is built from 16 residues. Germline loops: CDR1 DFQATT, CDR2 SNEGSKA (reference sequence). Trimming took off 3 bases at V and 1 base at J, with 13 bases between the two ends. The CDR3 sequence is CSASGGVASYNSPLHF. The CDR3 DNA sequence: TGCAGTGCTAGTGGGGGGGTGGCGTCCTATAATTCACCCCTCCACTTT.